These T cell receptor beta chains were read from a single sample in a study of human T cells and chemical hapten exposure. TCRdb passed the RACE reads through MiXCR, listing each CDR3 protein once. This sample has fewer than 100,000 distinct CDR3 sequences, with 12% found just once. Sequencing used whole blood, obtained in connection with sensitization to the hapten diphenylcyclopropenone (DPC). Source of these receptors: a woman aged 40 to 49 with alopecia areata. Some clones in this sample may be carry-over from other donors' samples. CDR3s include the opening cysteine and the closing phenylalanine or tryptophan. D genes are given only for firm matches. Expanded clones get a size class; other rows say once, few or many, or leave the size out.

clone size | D gene | J gene | V gene | CDR3 length | CDR3 protein | CDR3 DNA
- | - | TRBJ2-7 | TRBV12-3/TRBV12-4 | 13 | CASSSGQPYEQYF | TGTGCCAGCAGTTCCGGGCAGCCCTACGAGCAGTACTTC
many | - | TRBJ1-1 | TRBV7-9 | 13 | CASSLEQNTEAFF | TGTGCCAGCAGCTTAGAACAGAACACTGAAGCTTTCTTT
many | - | TRBJ1-3 | TRBV20-1 | 14 | CSARAGPSGNTIYF | TGCAGTGCTAGAGCCGGGCCCTCAGGAAACACCATATATTTT
- | - | TRBJ2-5 | TRBV11-2 | 11 | CASSFRETQYF | TGTGCCAGCAGCTTTCGAGAGACCCAGTACTTC
many | - | TRBJ1-2 | TRBV6-2/TRBV6-3 | 14 | CASREGSADYGYTF | TGTGCCAGCAGAGAGGGGAGTGCAGACTATGGCTACACCTTC
- | - | TRBJ2-1 | TRBV6-4 | 16 | CASSDSAGPAGHEQFF | TGTGCCAGCAGTGACTCCGCGGGTCCAGCTGGCCATGAGCAGTTCTTC
many | - | TRBJ2-3 | TRBV7-8 | 16 | CASSAFPNTFTDTQYF | TGTGCCAGCAGCGCGTTCCCCAATACCTTCACAGATACGCAGTATTTT
- | - | TRBJ2-1 | TRBV20-1 | 12 | CSASPGVHEQFF | TGCAGTGCTAGTCCCGGAGTCCATGAGCAGTTCTTC
- | TRBD2 | TRBJ2-1 | TRBV7-8 | 16 | CASGRGAGGLEGEQFF | TGTGCCAGCGGGCGGGGAGCGGGAGGGTTGGAGGGTGAGCAGTTCTTC
few | TRBD2 | TRBJ2-2 | TRBV28 | 16 | CASSLVASGRAGELFF | TGTGCCAGCAGTTTGGTGGCTAGCGGGAGAGCCGGGGAGCTGTTTTTT
- | TRBD2 | TRBJ2-5 | TRBV6-5 | 19 | CASSYQWTSGRAARETQYF | TGTGCCAGCAGTTACCAGTGGACTAGCGGGAGGGCCGCCCGAGAGACCCAGTACTTC
few | TRBD2 | TRBJ2-7 | TRBV7-8 | 14 | CASSPLTSLDEQYF | TGTGCCAGCAGCCCCCTGACTAGCTTGGACGAGCAGTACTTC
many | - | TRBJ1-1 | TRBV4-2 | 16 | CASSQASGLTDTEAFF | TGTGCCAGCAGCCAAGCCTCCGGGTTGACTGACACTGAAGCTTTCTTT
- | - | TRBJ1-2 | TRBV6-2/TRBV6-3 | 12 | CATFSGTKGYTF | TGTGCCACCTTCTCCGGGACTAAGGGCTACACCTTC
many | - | TRBJ1-3 | TRBV18 | 15 | CASSPTISSGNTIYF | TGTGCCAGCTCACCCACGATATCCTCTGGAAACACCATATATTTT
few | - | TRBJ2-5 | TRBV20-1 | 14 | CSARKIRFSETQYF | TGCAGTGCTAGGAAAATACGGTTCTCGGAGACCCAGTACTTC
- | - | TRBJ2-2 | TRBV6-2/TRBV6-3 | 11 | CASSYHGELFF | TGTGCCAGCAGTTATCACGGGGAGCTGTTTTTT
- | - | TRBJ2-2 | TRBV5-1 | 15 | CASSPGDLNTGELFF | TGCGCCAGCAGCCCGGGGGACTTGAACACCGGGGAGCTGTTTTTT
few | - | TRBJ1-3 | TRBV6-2/TRBV6-3 | 15 | CASSLPGDSRNTIYF | TGTGCCAGCAGCCTCCCGGGCGACTCTCGAAACACCATATATTTT
few | - | TRBJ1-3 | TRBV5-1 | 14 | CASSSGGSGNTIYF | TGCGCCAGCAGCTCGGGGGGCTCTGGAAACACCATATATTTT
- | TRBD1 | TRBJ1-5 | TRBV19 | 14 | CASSMGDRYQPQHF | TGTGCCAGTAGTATGGGGGACAGGTATCAGCCCCAGCATTTT
few | - | TRBJ1-1 | TRBV7-9 | 14 | CASSLTPPGTEAFF | TGTGCCAGCAGCTTAACTCCCCCCGGGACTGAAGCTTTCTTT
many | - | TRBJ1-1 | TRBV6-2/TRBV6-3 | 15 | CASSLTRTVNTEAFF | TGTGCCAGCAGCCTTACTCGGACAGTCAACACTGAAGCTTTCTTT
few | TRBD1 | TRBJ2-6 | TRBV6-5 | 15 | CASSLRGPGANVLTF | TGTGCCAGCAGCCTCAGGGGGCCAGGGGCCAACGTCCTGACTTTC
- | - | TRBJ1-2 | TRBV28 | 12 | CASSSDIYGYTF | TGTGCCAGCAGTTCGGACATCTATGGCTACACCTTC
- | TRBD2 | TRBJ2-3 | TRBV5-1 | 19 | CASSFVVGTSGIQGDTQYF | TGCGCCAGCAGCTTTGTCGTTGGGACTAGCGGGATTCAGGGAGATACGCAGTATTTT
few | - | TRBJ2-4 | TRBV3-1 | 14 | CASSQPGAKNIQYF | TGTGCCAGCAGCCAGCCGGGTGCCAAAAACATTCAGTACTTC
few | - | TRBJ2-7 | TRBV5-1 | 14 | CASSKQGPDYEQYF | TGCGCCAGCAGCAAGCAGGGACCCGACTACGAGCAGTACTTC
few | - | TRBJ1-1 | TRBV29-1 | 12 | CSVVGRGTEAFF | TGCAGCGTTGTGGGCAGGGGCACTGAAGCTTTCTTT
- | - | TRBJ2-1 | TRBV28 | 14 | CASSLYRDYNEQFF | TGTGCCAGCAGTTTATACAGGGATTACAATGAGCAGTTCTTC
- | TRBD1 | TRBJ2-3 | TRBV29-1 | 15 | CSVVRTGALTDTQYF | TGCAGCGTTGTTAGGACAGGGGCCCTCACAGATACGCAGTATTTT
few | - | TRBJ1-1 | TRBV7-9 | 15 | CASSVNTGRNTEAFF | TGTGCCAGCAGCGTCAACACAGGGAGGAACACTGAAGCTTTCTTT
few | TRBD2 | TRBJ2-2 | TRBV4-1 | 16 | CASSQEGGRGTGELFF | TGCGCCAGCAGCCAAGAAGGAGGGAGGGGCACCGGGGAGCTGTTTTTT
many | - | TRBJ1-1 | TRBV29-1 | 11 | CSVGWEEQAFF | TGCAGCGTTGGGTGGGAGGAACAAGCTTTCTTT
few | - | TRBJ2-7 | TRBV24-1 | 14 | CATSDPDSSYEQYF | TGTGCCACCAGTGATCCTGACAGCTCCTACGAGCAGTACTTC
- | - | TRBJ2-2 | TRBV28 | 16 | CASSLSPQVAAGELFF | TGTGCCAGCAGTTTATCCCCCCAGGTAGCGGCCGGGGAGCTGTTTTTT
many | TRBD2 | TRBJ2-1 | TRBV27 | 14 | CASRWGRGYNEQFF | TGTGCCAGCAGATGGGGGAGGGGTTACAATGAGCAGTTCTTC
many | - | TRBJ1-2 | TRBV28 | 12 | CASSLRVGGYTF | TGTGCCAGCAGTTTGAGAGTTGGTGGCTACACCTTC
- | - | TRBJ2-1 | TRBV14 | 17 | CASSPRVGRRSYNEQFF | TGTGCCAGCAGCCCCCGGGTAGGGAGGCGTTCCTACAATGAGCAGTTCTTC
- | - | TRBJ2-2 | TRBV20-1 | 11 | CSARSPGELFF | TGCAGTGCGCGGTCGCCCGGGGAGCTGTTTTTT